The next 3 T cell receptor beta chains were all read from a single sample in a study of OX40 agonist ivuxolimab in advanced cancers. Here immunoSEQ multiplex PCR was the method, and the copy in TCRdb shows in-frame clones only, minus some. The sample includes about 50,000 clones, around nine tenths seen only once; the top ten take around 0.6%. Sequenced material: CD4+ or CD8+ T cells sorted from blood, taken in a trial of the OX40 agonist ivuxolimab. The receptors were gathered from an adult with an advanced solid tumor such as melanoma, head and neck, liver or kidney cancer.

For the CDR3, the DNA is TGTGCCAGCAGTCGAATTAACGAGGGTGAAGAGACCCAGTACTTC. Amino acid sequence: CASSRINEGEETQYF. This chain links TRBV28 with TRBJ2-5; tentatively, D is TRBD2 (5 bases). Germline V gives CDR1 MDHEN, CDR2 SYDVKM. The V and J ends lost 5 bases and 3 bases respectively, with 16 bases between them. The CDR3 is made up of 15 amino acids.

CDR3 in amino acids: CASSVTRASEQFF. The CDR3 DNA sequence: TGTGCCAGCAGTGTTACCCGAGCAAGTGAGCAGTTCTTC. This sequence joins TRBV6-4 and TRBJ2-1, with no clear D. The length of the CDR3 is 13 residues. Germline-derived CDR1 and CDR2 are MRHNA and SNTAGT. Between the trimmed V and J ends, which lost 4 bases and 9 bases, there was a span of 13 bases.

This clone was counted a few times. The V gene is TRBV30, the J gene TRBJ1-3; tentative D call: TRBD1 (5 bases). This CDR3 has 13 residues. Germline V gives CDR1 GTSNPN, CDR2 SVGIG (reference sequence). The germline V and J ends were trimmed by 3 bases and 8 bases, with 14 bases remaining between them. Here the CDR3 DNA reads TGTGCCTGGAGAAGGGGACCAGGTTACACCATATATTTT. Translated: CAWRRGPGYTIYF.